The present entry profiles one T cell receptor beta chain with its context. Its specificity is not known. Assay: immunoSEQ multiplex PCR; the TCRdb copy retains only in-frame clones and omits some. The data hold approximately 15,000 clones, with around 84% observed a single time. Looked up from germline, CDR1 is LNHNV and CDR2 is YYDKDF (reference sequence). The CDR3 consists of 15 residues. V was cut by 3 bases and J by 5 bases, with 16 bases left in between. This specimen comes from a study of tumor-infiltrating lymphocytes in localized non-small cell lung cancer. As for the study in general: Patients included smokers and never-smokers with various histologies, some sampled after neoadjuvant chemotherapy.

Study-wide results and caveats: IM1 and IM2 tumors showed no difference in T-cell fraction.

The rearrangement uses TRBV15 and TRBJ1-1; maybe TRBD1 (5 bases). This TCR came from a human donor with non-small cell lung cancer. Source material: uninvolved lung tissue not adjacent to the tumor. CDR3 protein: CATSSAPGPITEAFF. For the CDR3, the DNA is TGTGCCACCAGCAGTGCCCCGGGACCGATAACTGAAGCTTTCTTT.